This note documents a single TCR beta chain sequence. It was with 60 Vbeta and 13 Jbeta primers that the PCR ran. The protocol was immunoSEQ multiplex PCR, while the TCRdb copy is restricted to in-frame clones and leaves out a portion. This sample carries roughly 150,000 clones, about 80% of them seen once, and the ten largest clones take 9% to 10%. The entry originates in a study of cytomegalovirus exposure and HLA in healthy donors. This TCR was sampled from a man younger than 35 in good health and CMV-seropositive. Specimen: PBMCs.

The CDR3 sequence is CASIGLAGGGDEQYF. CDR3 coding DNA: TGTGCCAGCATAGGACTAGCGGGAGGAGGCGACGAGCAGTACTTC. The chain joins TRBV6-1 to TRBJ2-7, with TRBD2 matching over 14 bases. V gave up 7 bases and J gave up 5 bases; unmatched junction bases: 7. The germline V gene encodes CDR1 MNHNS and CDR2 SASEGT. The CDR3 spans 15 residues.